This T cell receptor (beta chain) was captured by sequencing in a study of blood T cell repertoires in COVID-19. On the study more broadly: Nucleic acid was either cDNA or gDNA, and it came from T cells, B-cell-depleted T cells, or PBMCs.

The trim removed 5 bases at V and 6 bases at J, leaving 6 bases unmatched. CDR3 size: 13 residues. Germline V CDR1 and CDR2: SGHTA, FQGTGA. The assay was immunoSEQ multiplex PCR, and TCRdb's table has in-frame clones only and misses some. Of 310,000 or so clones listed, roughly 87% are singletons. The sequenced material came from PBMCs or T cells enriched from blood (not recorded which). The chain has TRBV7-3 and TRBJ1-2, with 7 bases aligning to TRBD1. This clonotype was obtained from a woman between 25 and 40 years old who had recovered from COVID-19. CDR3 sequence reads: CASSDDRDHGYTF. The CDR3 coding sequence is TGTGCCAGCAGCGACGACAGGGACCATGGCTACACCTTC.